Below are 13 T cell receptor beta chains sequenced from a single sample in a study of T cell responses to AZD1222 COVID-19 vaccine. Profiled with immunoSEQ multiplex PCR; TCRdb holds only in-frame clones, not every one. Counted here are 110,000 or so clones, around 89% occurring once; the ten biggest clones make up about 7.1%. The sequences come from peripheral blood, collected 28 days after the second AZD1222 dose. The receptor set was obtained from an adult who received the AZD1222 COVID-19 vaccine.

CDR3 in amino acids: CASSPGQGARSPLHF. The CDR3 DNA sequence: TGTGCCAGCTCCCCAGGACAGGGGGCTAGATCACCCCTCCACTTT. The chain carries TRBV18 and TRBJ1-6; 11 bases map to TRBD1. The CDR3 extends over 15 amino acids. Per the germline V gene, CDR1 is KGHSH and CDR2 is LQKENI. The ends lost 6 bases at V and 10 bases at J; junction bases unmatched: 8.

In regard to this clone: Other DNA sequences in this sample translate to the same CDR3. V is TRBV24-1 and J is TRBJ2-7; D call uncertain. The CDR3 is made up of 13 amino acids. Trimming shortened V by 5 bases and J by 1 base, and 8 bases separated the two germline ends. Germline-derived CDR1 and CDR2 are KGHDR and SFDVKD. The CDR3 DNA reads as TGTGCCACCAGTGTAGGCAGTTCCTACGAGCAGTACTTC. Its protein is CATSVGSSYEQYF.

This clone was counted a single time. V gene TRBV15 combines with J gene TRBJ2-3, with 8 positions matching TRBD2. The CDR3 totals 16 residues. Trimming removed 1 base from V and 1 base from J; junction bases left unmatched: 4. CDR1 and CDR2 (germline): LNHNV, YYDKDF (reference sequence). CDR3: CATSRGVLAGTDTQYF. The CDR3 bases are TGTGCCACCAGCAGAGGCGTACTAGCGGGCACAGATACGCAGTATTTT.

The rearrangement joins TRBV6-4 to TRBJ1-2, with D perhaps TRBD1 (5 bases). The CDR3 length is 20 residues. The V and J ends lost 2 bases and 6 bases respectively, with 31 bases between them. Germline V gives CDR1 MRHNA, CDR2 SNTAGT. CDR3 in amino acids: CASSDPGQGFIGSGYDGYTF. The CDR3 bases are TGTGCCAGCAGTGACCCAGGTCAGGGTTTTATAGGTTCGGGCTACGATGGCTACACCTTC.

The chain joins TRBV9 to TRBJ2-5; 7 nucleotides align to TRBD2. Germline V gene lookup returns CDR1 SGDLS and CDR2 YYNGEE. This CDR3 spans 14 amino acids. The J segment lost 7 bases and the V segment lost 0 bases, leaving 6 bases of the junction unmatched. For the CDR3, the DNA is TGTGCCAGCAGCGTAGCTGGGAGGGGACGGACCCAGTACTTC. Its protein is CASSVAGRGRTQYF. Variable domain in full (rest from reference TRBV9 and TRBJ2-5): DSGVTQTPKHLITATGQRVTLRCSPRSGDLSVYWYQQSLDQGLQFLIQYYNGEERAKGNILERFSAQQFPDLHSELNLSSLELGDSALYFCASSVAGRGRTQYFGPGTRLLVL.

This chain uses TRBV19 with TRBJ2-7, with no clear D. V lost 3 bases to trimming and J lost 5 bases, with 8 bases between them. The CDR3 extends over 12 amino acids. Per germline, CDR1 LNHDA and CDR2 SQIVND (reference sequence). This CDR3 is CASSMLDDEQYF. The CDR3 DNA follows: TGTGCCAGTAGTATGCTGGACGACGAGCAGTACTTC.

The rearrangement links TRBV6-5 to TRBJ2-1; tentatively, D is TRBD2 (6 bases). This CDR3 has 14 residues. Germline values: CDR1 MNHEY, CDR2 SVGAGI. Trimming pared 8 bases from V and 4 bases from J, leaving 15 bases between. This chain's CDR3 is CASSGGAEYNEQFF. The CDR3 region has the DNA TGTGCCAGCTCCGGCGGGGCGGAGTACAATGAGCAGTTCTTC.

This chain links TRBV11-3 with TRBJ2-1; D may be TRBD2 (5 bases). Germline V lookup: CDR1 SGHNT, CDR2 YENEEA. Trimming stripped 2 bases from V and 2 bases from J, with 13 bases between. The length of the CDR3 is 16 residues. Written as DNA, the CDR3 is TGTGCCAGCAGCTTACCCTTGGGAGTTGCCTACAATGAGCAGTTCTTC. Translation gives CASSLPLGVAYNEQFF.

The chain links TRBV28 to TRBJ1-5; D is perhaps TRBD1 (6 bases). The CDR3 contains 15 residues. Per the germline V gene, CDR1 is MDHEN and CDR2 is SYDVKM. Trimming shortened V by 7 bases and J by 2 bases, and 15 bases separated the two germline ends. Here the CDR3 reads CASTLAGGGNQPQHF. Here the CDR3 DNA reads TGTGCCAGCACCCTGGCGGGGGGCGGCAATCAGCCCCAGCATTTT.

The chain has TRBV7-2 and TRBJ1-5; 8 bases map to TRBD1. The CDR3 loop spans 15 amino acids. Trimming took 2 bases from V and 1 from J; bases not matched to a gene: 1. CDR1 and CDR2 (germline): SGHTA, FQGNSA. CDR3 loop: CASSLTGGSNQPQHF. For the CDR3, the DNA is TGTGCCAGCAGCTTAACAGGGGGGAGCAATCAGCCCCAGCATTTT. Full variable domain (remainder filled in from reference TRBV7-2 and TRBJ1-5): GAGVSQSPSNKVTEKGKDVELRCDPISGHTALYWYRQSLGQGLEFLIYFQGNSAPDKSGLPSDRFSAERTGGSVSTLTIQRTQQEDSAVYLCASSLTGGSNQPQHFGDGTRLSIL.

V gene TRBV5-1 combines with J gene TRBJ1-6; 7 nucleotides line up with TRBD1. Per the germline V gene, CDR1 is SGHRS and CDR2 is YFSETQ. The CDR3 length is 16 residues. The V gene end was trimmed by 0 bases and the J gene end by 4 bases; junction bases not matched to a gene: 4. The CDR3 reads CASSLAGTAYNSPLHF. In nucleotides, the CDR3 is TGCGCCAGCAGCTTGGCAGGGACAGCTTATAATTCACCCCTCCACTTT.

The chain has TRBV4-2 and TRBJ2-3; 11 positions agree with TRBD2. CDR3 size: 18 residues. After removal of 0 bases from V and 4 bases from J, the junction contained 9 bases not matched to a gene. From germline, CDR1 is LGHNA and CDR2 YNFKEQ. The CDR3 sequence: CASSQDPTSGSVSDTQYF. The CDR3 region has the DNA TGTGCCAGCAGCCAAGATCCCACTAGCGGGAGTGTCTCAGATACGCAGTATTTT.

The rearrangement uses TRBV6-1 and TRBJ1-5; D is unclear. Trimming stripped 0 bases from V and 0 bases from J, with 6 bases between. The CDR3 sequence is 15 residues long. From germline, CDR1 is MNHNS and CDR2 SASEGT. The CDR3 bases are TGTGCCAGCAGTGAAGCGCGGGTTAGCAATCAGCCCCAGCATTTT. Protein sequence: CASSEARVSNQPQHF.